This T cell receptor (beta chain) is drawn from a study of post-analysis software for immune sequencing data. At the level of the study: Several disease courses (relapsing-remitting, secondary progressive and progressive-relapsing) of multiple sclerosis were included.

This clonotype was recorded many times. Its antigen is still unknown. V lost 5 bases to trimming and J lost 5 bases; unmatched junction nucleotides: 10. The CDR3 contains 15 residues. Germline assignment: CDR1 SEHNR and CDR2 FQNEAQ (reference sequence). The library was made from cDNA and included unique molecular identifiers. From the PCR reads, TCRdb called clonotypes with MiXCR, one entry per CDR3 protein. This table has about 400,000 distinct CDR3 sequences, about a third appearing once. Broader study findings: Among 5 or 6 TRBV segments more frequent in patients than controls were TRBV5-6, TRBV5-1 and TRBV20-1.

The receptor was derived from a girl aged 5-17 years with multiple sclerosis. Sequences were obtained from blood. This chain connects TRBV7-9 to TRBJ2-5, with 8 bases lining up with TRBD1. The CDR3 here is CASSARQGKGETQYF. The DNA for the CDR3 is TGTGCCAGCAGCGCCCGACAGGGGAAGGGTGAGACCCAGTACTTC.